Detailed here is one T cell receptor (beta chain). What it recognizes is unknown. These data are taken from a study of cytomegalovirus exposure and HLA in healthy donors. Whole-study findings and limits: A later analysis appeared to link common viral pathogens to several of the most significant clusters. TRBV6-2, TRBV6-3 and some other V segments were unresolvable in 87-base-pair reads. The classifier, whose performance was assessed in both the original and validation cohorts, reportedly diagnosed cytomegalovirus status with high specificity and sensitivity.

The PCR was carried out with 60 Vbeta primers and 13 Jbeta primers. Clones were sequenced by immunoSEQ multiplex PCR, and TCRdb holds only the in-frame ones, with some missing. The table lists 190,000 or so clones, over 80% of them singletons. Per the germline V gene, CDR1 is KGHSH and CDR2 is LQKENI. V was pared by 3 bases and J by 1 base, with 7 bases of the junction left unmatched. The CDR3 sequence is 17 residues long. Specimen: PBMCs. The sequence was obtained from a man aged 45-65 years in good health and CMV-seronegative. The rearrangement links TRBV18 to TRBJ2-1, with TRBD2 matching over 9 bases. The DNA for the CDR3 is TGTGCCAGCTCACCCCCGGGACTAGCCTTGTCCTACAATGAGCAGTTCTTC. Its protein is CASSPPGLALSYNEQFF.